Each of the 12 T cell receptor beta chains below was sequenced from the same sample in a study of T cells in Graves' hyperthyroidism and ophthalmopathy. TCR beta CDR3 regions were amplified from RNA. First-round RT-PCR of the TCR CDR3 relied on the HTBI primer set. TCRdb analysed the multiplex PCR reads with MiXCR anew, one entry per CDR3 protein. Found here are approximately 370,000 distinct CDR3 sequences, 15% of them singletons; the top ten hold about 31%. The sequenced sample was blood. Receptors originate from a woman under 40 with Graves' hyperthyroidism.

The gene calls are TRBV7-8 and TRBJ2-7; tentative D call: TRBD2 (6 bases). Per the germline V gene, CDR1 is SGHVS and CDR2 is FQNEAQ. Trimming left V 0 bases short and J 6 bases short, with 9 bases between. The CDR3 sequence is 13 residues long. CDR3 sequence: CASSLAGGREQYF. Written as DNA, the CDR3 is TGTGCCAGCAGCTTAGCGGGAGGTCGCGAGCAGTACTTC.

Ten or more counts support this clonotype. The genes are TRBV30 and TRBJ2-7, with 8 positions matching TRBD2. The CDR3 loop spans 15 amino acids. Germline V lookup: CDR1 GTSNPN, CDR2 SVGIG (reference sequence). Trimming took 1 base from V and 3 from J; bases not matched to a gene: 8. The CDR3 nucleotides are TGTGCCTGGAGTGCGACTCCGGGAGGGCTCTACGAGCAGTACTTC. Amino acids: CAWSATPGGLYEQYF.

The gene calls are TRBV6-6 and TRBJ2-1, with D perhaps matching TRBD2 (6 bases). Germline values: CDR1 MNHNY, CDR2 SVGAGI (reference sequence). CDR3 size: 13 residues. Trimming took off 2 bases at V and 8 bases at J, with 10 bases between the two ends. CDR3 sequence: CASSYGRFDEQFF. The DNA of the CDR3 is TGTGCCAGCAGTTACGGGAGGTTTGATGAGCAGTTCTTC.

The chain employs TRBV30 and TRBJ2-3; TRBD2 aligns across 9 bases. V trimming: 5 bases; J trimming: 8 bases; junction bases outside the gene matches: 23. Germline V gene data show CDR1 as GTSNPN and CDR2 as SVGIG (reference sequence). CDR3 size: 18 residues. The CDR3 DNA reads TGTGCCTGGGACCCCTGGCAGGGACTAGCCCAGTCCCCCGGTACGCAGTATTTT. Protein: CAWDPWQGLAQSPGTQYF.

This clonotype was seen only a few times. The V call is TRBV5-1, the J call TRBJ2-7, with D possibly TRBD2 on 5 matching bases. Germline V gene sequence: CDR1 SGHRS, CDR2 YFSETQ. V lost 4 bases and J lost 2, with 16 bases in between. The CDR3 runs to 15 residues. The CDR3 sequence: CASSLGGVGAYEQYF. CDR3 coding DNA: TGCGCCAGCAGCCTCGGAGGAGTCGGGGCCTACGAGCAGTACTTC.

This chain connects TRBV7-2 to TRBJ2-7, with TRBD2 as a possible D gene (5 bases). The CDR3 runs to 13 residues. Germline values: CDR1 SGHTA, CDR2 FQGNSA. V dropped 5 bases and J dropped 7 bases, with 15 bases sitting between them. The CDR3 DNA reads TGTGCCAGCAGCCTCCCCCTGAGGGCTGAGCAGTACTTC. Protein sequence: CASSLPLRAEQYF.

This clonotype was seen at least ten times. The J gene is TRBJ2-7, the V gene TRBV7-9; TRBD1 might be the D (6 bases). V lost 5 bases, J lost 3 bases, and 14 bases lay in between. Germline CDR1 is SEHNR and CDR2 is FQNEAQ (reference sequence). There are 14 residues in the CDR3. CDR3 coding DNA: TGTGCCAGCAGCCAAACGGACAGCCGCTACGAGCAGTACTTC. Protein sequence: CASSQTDSRYEQYF.

This clonotype was counted only a few times. The gene calls are TRBV2 and TRBJ2-4, with a tentative D call TRBD1 (5 bases). Between the trimmed V and J ends, which lost 3 bases and 4 bases, there was a span of 10 bases. The CDR3 is 14 amino acids. Germline CDR1 and CDR2: SNHLY and FYNNEI. Here the CDR3 reads CASSEWQGKNIQYF. In DNA, the CDR3 is TGTGCCAGCAGTGAGTGGCAGGGTAAAAACATTCAGTACTTC. The full variable domain, with the rest looked up from reference TRBV2 and TRBJ2-4, is EPEVTQTPSHQVTQMGQEVILRCVPISNHLYFYWYRQILGQKVEFLVSFYNNEISEKSEIFDDQFSVERPDGSNFTLKIRSTKLEDSAMYFCASSEWQGKNIQYFGAGTRLSVL.

This clonotype was seen repeatedly, ten times or more. This chain connects TRBV6-1 to TRBJ1-1; TRBD1 is a possible D gene (6 bases). Trimming pared 6 bases from V and 7 bases from J, leaving 18 bases between. CDR1 is MNHNS, CDR2 SASEGT, per germline. The CDR3 sequence is 14 residues long. The CDR3 spells CASSLFLATGEAFF. The CDR3 nucleotides are TGTGCCAGCAGCCTTTTCCTAGCGACAGGTGAAGCTTTCTTT.

This clonotype has a count of ten or more. The V call is TRBV2, the J call TRBJ2-3; maybe TRBD1 (5 bases). Deletions cut 8 bases from V and 5 bases from J, with 17 bases between. The CDR3 loop spans 14 amino acids. The V gene's germline CDR1 is SNHLY and CDR2 FYNNEI. CDR3 DNA: TGTGCCAGCGAGGACATGACGTATAGAGATACGCAGTATTTT. It translates to CASEDMTYRDTQYF.

In this sample, this clonotype turned up many times. This sequence joins TRBV11-2 and TRBJ2-1; D is possibly TRBD2 (5 bases). CDR3 length: 11 amino acids. With 4 bases removed from V and 9 bases from J, the gap between germline ends came to 7 bases. Germline V gene data show CDR1 as SGHAT and CDR2 as FQNNGV. CDR3 bases: TGTGCCAGCAGCTCCCGGGGTGAGCAGTTCTTC. Translation gives CASSSRGEQFF.

This clonotype was seen many times. The rearrangement joins TRBV5-1 to TRBJ2-5; 9 bases map to TRBD1. CDR1 SGHRS and CDR2 YFSETQ come from the germline V gene. The CDR3 loop spans 14 amino acids. V gave up 4 bases and J gave up 6 bases; unmatched junction bases: 7. The DNA for the CDR3 is TGCGCCAGCAGCGCGGACAGGGGTAGAAAGACCCAGTACTTC. As protein: CASSADRGRKTQYF. Full variable domain (rest looked up from reference TRBV5-1 and TRBJ2-5): KAGVTQTPRYLIKTRGQQVTLSCSPISGHRSVSWYQQTPGQGLQFLFEYFSETQRNKGNFPGRFSGRQFSNSRSEMNVSTLELGDSALYLCASSADRGRKTQYFGPGTRLLVL.